These T cell receptor beta chains were read from a single sample in a study of blood T cell repertoires in COVID-19. Sequencing used immunoSEQ multiplex PCR; TCRdb keeps in-frame clones, though not all of them. This table holds fewer than 150,000 clones, 75% to 90% found once. The specimen was peripheral blood. The receptors stem from a woman in her 50s who had recovered from COVID-19. Each CDR3 is given with its conserved first and last residue. A D gene is named only where the DNA matches it firmly. Only part of the rows carry a size: once, few, many, or a class if the clone is expanded.

j_call	clone_size	v_call	d_call	cdr3_aa	cdr3_nt
TRBJ2-5	-	TRBV18	TRBD2	CASSVRLAGGGQETQYF	TGTGCCAGCTCAGTACGACTAGCGGGGGGTGGACAAGAGACCCAGTACTTC
TRBJ2-3	-	TRBV7-7	-	CASSPRRDTDTQYF	TGTGCCAGCAGCCCCCGTCGGGACACAGATACGCAGTATTTT
TRBJ1-6	few	TRBV2	-	CASSVEDSYNSPLHF	TGTGCCAGCAGTGTGGAGGACAGCTATAATTCACCCCTCCACTTT
TRBJ2-3	once	TRBV24-1	TRBD1	CATSYGQGTDTQYF	TGTGCCACCAGCTATGGACAGGGCACAGATACGCAGTATTTT
TRBJ2-1	-	TRBV6-5	-	CASWSQYNEQFF	TGTGCCAGCTGGTCACAGTATAATGAGCAGTTCTTC
TRBJ2-1	-	TRBV30	TRBD1	CAWGTGMTEQFF	TGTGCCTGGGGGACAGGGATGACTGAGCAGTTCTTC
TRBJ1-1	-	TRBV5-1	-	CASSWGTALLGKAFF	TGCGCCAGCAGCTGGGGGACTGCTCTTCTGGGGAAAGCTTTCTTT
TRBJ2-5	-	TRBV5-4	TRBD2	CASSPSLAGGQEETQYF	TGTGCCAGCAGCCCCTCGCTAGCGGGAGGTCAGGAGGAGACCCAGTACTTC
TRBJ1-2	once	TRBV6-6	TRBD1	CASSYSEGQGYGYTF	TGTGCCAGCAGTTACTCCGAGGGACAGGGCTATGGCTACACCTTC
TRBJ2-5	-	TRBV7-9	TRBD2	CASSAAGAGIQETQYF	TGTGCCAGCAGCGCCGCGGGAGCGGGCATCCAAGAGACCCAGTACTTC
TRBJ2-1	-	TRBV20-1	TRBD2	CSASRGRPNYNEQFF	TGCAGTGCTAGTCGCGGGAGGCCGAATTACAATGAGCAGTTCTTC
TRBJ2-1	-	TRBV7-8	TRBD2	CASSLQAGAWNEQFF	TGTGCCAGCAGCTTACAAGCGGGGGCTTGGAATGAGCAGTTCTTC
TRBJ1-6	-	TRBV30	-	CAWNELGYNSPLHF	TGTGCCTGGAACGAGCTAGGTTATAATTCACCCCTCCACTTT
TRBJ2-5	-	TRBV7-3	TRBD1	CASSPGQWETQYF	TGTGCCAGCAGCCCGGGACAGTGGGAGACCCAGTACTTC
TRBJ1-4	-	TRBV18	-	CASSLGGPADEKLFF	TGTGCCAGCTCCCTAGGAGGGCCTGCGGATGAAAAACTGTTTTTT
TRBJ2-3	-	TRBV29-1	TRBD2	CSVEGTSGVRDTQYF	TGCAGCGTTGAAGGGACTAGCGGGGTACGGGATACGCAGTATTTT
TRBJ2-7	-	TRBV6-5	TRBD1	CASRGTGKYEQYF	TGTGCCAGCAGAGGGACAGGGAAATACGAGCAGTACTTC
TRBJ1-2	once	TRBV5-5	TRBD1	CASSLAQGAGGYTF	TGTGCCAGCAGCTTGGCGCAGGGGGCAGGGGGCTACACCTTC
TRBJ1-1	-	TRBV12-5	-	CASDNRLDTEAFF	TGTGCTAGTGATAACAGGCTTGACACTGAAGCTTTCTTT
TRBJ1-4	-	TRBV7-8	-	CASSLSGYEKLFF	TGTGCCAGCAGCTTAAGCGGTTATGAAAAACTGTTTTTT
TRBJ1-5	few	TRBV12-3/TRBV12-4	-	CASNQGSNQPQHF	TGTGCCAGCAACCAGGGAAGCAATCAGCCCCAGCATTTT
TRBJ2-1	-	TRBV4-1	-	CASSHRTILTGDNEQFF	TGCGCCAGCAGCCATAGGACTATCCTCACTGGGGACAATGAGCAGTTCTTC
TRBJ2-2	-	TRBV5-1	TRBD1	CASSSIGGQAGTGELFF	TGCGCCAGCAGCAGCATAGGCGGACAGGCTGGCACCGGGGAGCTGTTTTTT
TRBJ2-7	-	TRBV7-8	TRBD1	CASSSRGYGQGSHEQYF	TGTGCCAGCAGCTCCCGAGGGTACGGACAGGGGTCCCACGAGCAGTACTTC
TRBJ2-1	-	TRBV19	TRBD2	CASSIDEALAARNEQFF	TGTGCCAGTAGTATAGATGAAGCGCTAGCGGCTCGCAATGAGCAGTTCTTC
TRBJ2-3	-	TRBV5-1	-	CASSSLGSPGGVISDTQYF	TGCGCCAGCAGCTCCCTCGGTAGTCCCGGCGGGGTGATTTCAGATACGCAGTATTTT
TRBJ1-4	-	TRBV5-1	TRBD1	CASRTGTVREKLFF	TGCGCCAGCAGGACCGGGACAGTACGAGAAAAACTGTTTTTT
TRBJ2-1	once	TRBV2	TRBD2	CASIHSRGGTYNEQFF	TGTGCCAGCATCCATTCGCGGGGGGGAACCTACAATGAGCAGTTCTTC
TRBJ1-1	-	TRBV2	TRBD1	CASGTGDEAFF	TGTGCCAGCGGGACAGGGGATGAAGCTTTCTTT
TRBJ2-7	-	TRBV19	-	CASKNSDSPYEQYF	TGTGCCAGTAAAAACTCGGACTCCCCCTACGAGCAGTACTTC
TRBJ1-1	-	TRBV7-9	-	CASSLAAGLTEAFF	TGTGCCAGCAGCTTAGCAGCGGGGTTGACTGAAGCTTTCTTT
TRBJ2-7	-	TRBV6-5	TRBD2	CASRTGTSGYEQYF	TGTGCCAGCAGAACCGGGACTAGCGGCTACGAGCAGTACTTC
TRBJ1-2	-	TRBV3-1/TRBV3-2	-	CASSRDLSGYTF	TGTGCCAGCAGCCGCGACTTATCAGGCTACACCTTC
TRBJ2-7	-	TRBV29-1	TRBD2	CSLGGTSGRFHEQYF	TGCAGCCTCGGCGGGACTAGCGGGAGGTTCCACGAGCAGTACTTC
TRBJ2-5	-	TRBV18	TRBD1	CASSPMRGQLQETQYF	TGTGCCAGCTCGCCAATGAGGGGACAGTTACAAGAGACCCAGTACTTC
TRBJ2-1	-	TRBV5-8	-	CASSVGLQFF	TGTGCCAGCAGCGTGGGGCTTCAGTTCTTC
TRBJ2-5	-	TRBV4-1	-	CASSPRGPQETQYF	TGCGCCAGCAGCCCTCGAGGCCCACAAGAGACCCAGTACTTC
TRBJ2-7	-	TRBV5-6	-	CASSFGQNYEQYF	TGTGCCAGCAGCTTCGGACAGAACTACGAGCAGTACTTC
TRBJ2-7	-	TRBV15	-	CATSRDLSYEQYF	TGTGCCACCAGCAGAGATCTTAGCTACGAGCAGTACTTC
TRBJ2-3	once	TRBV7-3	-	CASSLTGLVTDTQYF	TGTGCCAGCAGCTTAACGGGACTCGTCACAGATACGCAGTATTTT
TRBJ2-5	few	TRBV27	TRBD1	CASSYTGDQETQYF	TGTGCCAGCAGTTATACAGGGGACCAAGAGACCCAGTACTTC
TRBJ1-4	-	TRBV19	TRBD1	CASSIRGTEKLFF	TGTGCCAGTAGTATCAGGGGGACTGAAAAACTGTTTTTT
TRBJ2-5	-	TRBV11-3	-	CASSVGRLGETQYF	TGTGCCAGCAGCGTCGGGAGACTGGGAGAGACCCAGTACTTC
TRBJ2-1	few	TRBV14	TRBD2	CASSQDSGDSYNEQFF	TGTGCCAGCAGCCAAGATAGCGGGGACTCCTACAATGAGCAGTTCTTC
TRBJ1-5	-	TRBV18	-	CASSSGISDQPQHF	TGTGCCAGCTCATCAGGGATTTCCGATCAGCCCCAGCATTTT
TRBJ1-2	many	TRBV5-1	TRBD1	CASSLEGQPNGYTF	TGCGCCAGCAGCTTGGAGGGACAGCCTAATGGCTACACCTTC
TRBJ1-6	-	TRBV7-2	-	CASSPPGLRHGSPLHF	TGTGCCAGCAGCCCACCTGGACTCCGGCACGGTTCACCCCTCCACTTT
TRBJ1-5	-	TRBV6-2/TRBV6-3	-	CASSPTSGLSNQPQHF	TGTGCCAGCAGCCCTACTAGTGGGCTTAGCAATCAGCCCCAGCATTTT
TRBJ2-2	-	TRBV7-8	-	CASRLTKTGVLNTGELFF	TGTGCCAGCAGACTAACCAAGACAGGAGTACTGAACACCGGGGAGCTGTTTTTT
TRBJ1-1	-	TRBV6-5	-	CASSYRRGDTEAFF	TGTGCCAGCAGTTACCGGAGGGGTGACACTGAAGCTTTCTTT
TRBJ2-1	-	TRBV7-9	TRBD1	CASSLFPTQSGGSYNEQFF	TGTGCCAGCAGCTTATTCCCCACTCAGTCAGGGGGCTCCTACAATGAGCAGTTCTTC
TRBJ2-2	-	TRBV29-1	-	CSVRGLLNTGELFF	TGCAGCGTGAGGGGACTTCTGAACACCGGGGAGCTGTTTTTT
TRBJ1-1	-	TRBV7-9	-	CASSLPRAAAEAFF	TGTGCCAGCAGCTTACCCCGAGCGGCAGCTGAAGCTTTCTTT
TRBJ2-7	-	TRBV19	-	CASSISGEYYEQYF	TGTGCCAGTAGTATCTCAGGGGAATACTACGAGCAGTACTTC
TRBJ1-5	-	TRBV30	-	CAWRDRGNQPQHF	TGTGCCTGGAGGGACCGGGGGAATCAGCCCCAGCATTTT